Listed below are T cell receptor beta chains from one sample, sequenced in a study of Ad26.COV2.S vaccination and SARS-CoV-2 variants. TCRdb's table, derived via immunoSEQ multiplex PCR, lists solely in-frame clones and lacks some. Among about 420,000 clones listed, approximately 87% were seen once. Specimen: peripheral blood, collected in a trial of Ad26.COV2.S vaccine versus placebo. The source of these receptors is a person between 18 and 65 years old who received the Ad26.COV2.S COVID-19 vaccine or a placebo. CDR3s include the opening cysteine and the closing phenylalanine or tryptophan. A D gene is named only where the DNA matches it firmly. Size tells how often a clone was seen (once, few, many) or the class of an expanded clone, and some rows leave it out.

>once|TRBV5-1|.|TRBJ1-3
CASSTGPHNPGNTIYF
TGCGCCAGCAGCACCGGCCCGCACAACCCTGGAAACACCATATATTTT
>.|TRBV5-6|.|TRBJ1-5
CASSWGTFNQPQHF
TGTGCCAGCAGCTGGGGGACTTTTAATCAGCCCCAGCATTTT
>.|TRBV30|.|TRBJ2-7
CAWSVAVGQKQYF
TGTGCCTGGAGTGTAGCTGTGGGGCAGAAGCAGTACTTC
>once|TRBV5-5|TRBD1|TRBJ2-7
CASSLGTGGYEQYF
TGTGCCAGCAGTTTGGGGACAGGGGGTTACGAGCAGTACTTC
>.|TRBV29-1|.|TRBJ1-2
CSASADGYTF
TGCAGCGCATCGGCCGATGGCTACACCTTC
>.|TRBV6-6|.|TRBJ1-3
CASSPGRYLGLSGNTIYF
TGTGCCAGCAGTCCGGGACGCTACCTCGGTCTATCGGGAAACACCATATATTTT
>.|TRBV12-3/TRBV12-4|.|TRBJ1-6
CATHGGHNSPLHF
TGTGCCACCCATGGCGGCCATAATTCACCCCTCCACTTT
>.|TRBV5-6|.|TRBJ2-7
CASSSWGIGYEQYF
TGTGCCAGCAGCTCATGGGGGATTGGGTACGAGCAGTACTTC
>.|TRBV27|TRBD1|TRBJ1-1
CASSLRRTGDTEAFF
TGTGCCAGCAGTTTACGACGGACAGGGGACACTGAAGCTTTCTTT
>.|TRBV19|TRBD1|TRBJ2-7
CASSIGGQGFNEQYF
TGTGCCAGTAGTATTGGGGGACAGGGGTTCAACGAGCAGTACTTC
>.|TRBV6-5|.|TRBJ1-2
CASSYDDYGYTF
TGTGCCAGCAGTTACGATGACTATGGCTACACCTTC
>.|TRBV28|TRBD2|TRBJ2-5
CASSHTSARETQYF
TGTGCCAGCAGTCATACTAGCGCTCGGGAGACCCAGTACTTC
>.|TRBV5-6|.|TRBJ1-1
CASSLNGGVSTEAFF
TGTGCCAGCAGCTTGAACGGGGGGGTGAGCACTGAAGCTTTCTTT
>.|TRBV5-6|.|TRBJ1-3
CASSSPFGNTIYF
TGTGCCAGCAGCTCCCCCTTTGGAAACACCATATATTTT
>.|TRBV6-7|TRBD1|TRBJ2-7
CASRRTGGNYEQYF
TGTGCCAGCAGGCGGACAGGGGGCAACTACGAGCAGTACTTC
>.|TRBV7-8|TRBD1|TRBJ2-7
CASSSIRGTGPSEEQYF
TGTGCCAGCAGCTCCATCCGGGGGACAGGGCCCTCGGAAGAGCAGTACTTC